The 32 T cell receptor beta chains presented below share a single source sample, sequenced in a study of blood T cell repertoires in COVID-19. TCRdb's copy holds only in-frame clones and misses some; the assay was immunoSEQ multiplex PCR. Of approximately 200,000 clones listed, about nine tenths were seen once; the top ten hold roughly 2.5%. Sequencing was done on a sample of peripheral blood. The receptors stem from a woman aged 55-75 years with acute or convalescent COVID-19.

V gene TRBV19 combines with J gene TRBJ1-4, with 7 positions matching TRBD1. Germline lookup yields CDR1 LNHDA and CDR2 SQIVND (reference sequence). Losses at the gene ends were 5 bases for V and 7 bases for J; bases not matched to a gene: 13. The CDR3 is 16 amino acids. In nucleotides, the CDR3 is TGTGCCAGTAGTCCTCTGACAGGGCAATTGGGTGAAAAACTGTTTTTT. Translation gives CASSPLTGQLGEKLFF. Looking up the rest from reference TRBV19 and TRBJ1-4 gives the full variable domain: DGGITQSPKYLFRKEGQNVTLSCEQNLNHDAMYWYRQDPGQGLRLIYYSQIVNDFQKGDIAEGYSVSREKKESFPLTVTSAQKNPTAFYLCASSPLTGQLGEKLFFGSGTQLSVL.

The chain joins TRBV29-1 to TRBJ2-7; 7 bases are shared with TRBD1. Trimming cost V 7 bases and J 0 bases; bases outside gene matches: 12. This CDR3 is 15 amino acids long. Germline V gene lookup returns CDR1 SQVTM and CDR2 ANQGSEA. The CDR3 loop is CSGQGLTGNSYEQYF. CDR3 nucleotide sequence: TGCAGCGGGCAGGGCCTGACAGGGAACTCCTACGAGCAGTACTTC.

The rearrangement links TRBV5-1 to TRBJ1-2, with 7 bases aligning to TRBD1. Germline V gene data show CDR1 as SGHRS and CDR2 as YFSETQ. Trimming at V came to 6 bases and at J to 4 bases, leaving 9 bases not matched to a gene. The CDR3 is 14 amino acids. CDR3 residues: CASTQTTGVYGYTF. The CDR3 DNA is TGCGCCAGCACCCAAACAACAGGGGTCTATGGCTACACCTTC.

The rearrangement joins TRBV28 to TRBJ1-5; D is uncertain. The CDR3 consists of 15 residues. Trimming shortened V by 2 bases and J by 4 bases, and 12 bases separated the two germline ends. Germline CDR1 is MDHEN and CDR2 is SYDVKM. CDR3 DNA: TGTGCCAGCAGTTTACTCCGGGGTCGGAATCAGCCCCAGCATTTT. Translated, it gives CASSLLRGRNQPQHF.

This chain links TRBV28 with TRBJ1-5; 7 bases are shared with TRBD1. J lost 2 bases, V lost 8 bases, and 12 bases had no gene match. This CDR3 comprises 16 residues. The germline gives CDR1 MDHEN, CDR2 SYDVKM. In DNA form, the CDR3 reads TGTGCCAGCCAACCACAGGGGACGTTTGGCAATCAGCCCCAGCATTTT. Translated, it gives CASQPQGTFGNQPQHF.

The rearrangement joins TRBV7-2 to TRBJ1-5; D ambiguous. Trimming left V 4 bases short and J 7 bases short, with 8 bases between. Per germline, CDR1 SGHTA and CDR2 FQGNSA. The CDR3 is 12 amino acids. The CDR3 loop is CASSSFGQPQHF. CDR3 nucleotide sequence: TGTGCCAGCAGCTCCTTCGGGCAGCCCCAGCATTTT.

This clone came up once. Other DNA sequences in this sample translate to the same CDR3. The chain carries TRBV19 and TRBJ1-6; 9 bases fit TRBD1. Trimming at V came to 5 bases and at J to 6 bases, leaving 2 bases not matched to a gene. The CDR3 consists of 14 residues. Germline CDR1 and CDR2: LNHDA and SQIVND (reference sequence). This CDR3 is CASSLQGANSPLHF. DNA of the CDR3: TGTGCCAGTAGTCTACAGGGGGCTAATTCACCCCTCCACTTT.

V is TRBV11-2 and J is TRBJ2-2, with 7 bases fitting TRBD1. CDR3 size: 16 residues. J lost 1 base, V lost 11 bases, and 13 bases had no gene match. The germline gives CDR1 SGHAT, CDR2 FQNNGV. CDR3 residues: CAALSHRGLNTGELFF. In nucleotides, the CDR3 is TGTGCCGCCCTTTCTCATAGGGGGCTGAACACCGGGGAGCTGTTTTTT.

This clone was seen repeatedly, ten times or more. The chain links TRBV7-9 to TRBJ1-3, with TRBD1 as a possible D gene (5 bases). The ends were cut back, 0 bases at V and 0 bases at J, with 9 bases in the middle. CDR3 length: 16 residues. The V gene's germline CDR1 is SEHNR and CDR2 FQNEAQ (reference sequence). CDR3 sequence: CASSLAGQYSGNTIYF. The CDR3, as DNA: TGTGCCAGCAGCTTAGCGGGGCAGTACTCTGGAAACACCATATATTTT.

Concerning this clone itself: Other DNA variants within this sample encode the same CDR3. The rearrangement joins TRBV18 to TRBJ2-5; 8 positions agree with TRBD1. V shed 3 bases, J shed 4 bases, and the junction held 1 base outside the gene matches. Germline V gene data show CDR1 as KGHSH and CDR2 as LQKENI. The CDR3 has 13 residues. This CDR3 is CASSPGQGETQYF. The DNA of the CDR3 is TGTGCCAGCTCACCCGGACAGGGAGAGACCCAGTACTTC.

V is TRBV4-1 and J is TRBJ2-7; TRBD2 aligns across 7 bases. Germline loops: CDR1 MGHRA, CDR2 YSYEKL. The CDR3 has 16 residues. The J segment lost 0 bases and the V segment lost 4 bases, leaving 9 bases of the junction unmatched. The CDR3 region has the DNA TGCGCCAGCAGCCCCCAAGGGAGGGGAAGCTCCTACGAGCAGTACTTC. It is translated as CASSPQGRGSSYEQYF.

The J gene is TRBJ2-7, the V gene TRBV7-9; a weak D match, TRBD1 (5 bases). Germline V gives CDR1 SEHNR, CDR2 FQNEAQ (reference sequence). The CDR3 is 13 amino acids. V lost 2 bases to trimming and J lost 7 bases, with 12 bases between them. In DNA form, the CDR3 reads TGTGCCAGCAGCTTAACTCAGGGTATTGAGCAGTACTTC. Translated, it gives CASSLTQGIEQYF.

With respect to this clone: The identical CDR3 is also encoded by other nucleotide sequences in the sample. The rearrangement joins TRBV3-1 (or the pseudogene TRBV3-2) to TRBJ2-5; D not certain. This CDR3 spans 15 amino acids. Trimming pared 1 base from V and 3 bases from J, leaving 12 bases between. Germline V gene lookup returns CDR1 LGHDT and CDR2 YNNKEL (reference sequence). The CDR3 loop is CASSQGVASEETQYF. CDR3 DNA: TGTGCCAGCAGCCAAGGAGTCGCGTCGGAAGAGACCCAGTACTTC.

The gene calls are TRBV28 and TRBJ1-1, with D maybe TRBD1 (5 bases). Trimming left V 5 bases short and J 4 bases short, with 17 bases between. Germline CDR1 is MDHEN and CDR2 is SYDVKM. The CDR3 has 15 residues. The CDR3 coding sequence is TGTGCCAGCAGTCCCCGTTTAGGGGTGGGCACTGAAGCTTTCTTT. Its protein is CASSPRLGVGTEAFF. Filled out from reference TRBV28 and TRBJ1-1, the complete variable domain reads DVKVTQSSRYLVKRTGEKVFLECVQDMDHENMFWYRQDPGLGLRLIYFSYDVKMKEKGDIPEGYSVSREKKERFSLILESASTNQTSMYLCASSPRLGVGTEAFFGQGTRLTVV.

J is TRBJ1-2 and V is TRBV7-8; D is perhaps TRBD1 (6 bases). CDR3 length: 15 amino acids. Germline CDR1 and CDR2: SGHVS and FQNEAQ. The V end was cut by 0 bases, the J end by 1 base, with 9 bases between. In nucleotides, the CDR3 is TGTGCCAGCAGCTTAGCCACAGGGCTTAACTATGGCTACACCTTC. Its translation is CASSLATGLNYGYTF.

The chain is built from TRBV5-1 and TRBJ1-6; TRBD1 aligns across 9 bases. The V and J ends lost 0 bases and 7 bases, in that order; junction bases with no gene match: 5. Germline lookup yields CDR1 SGHRS and CDR2 YFSETQ. The CDR3 has 16 residues. The CDR3 DNA sequence: TGCGCCAGCAGCTTGGGACCGGACAGGGGCAATTCACCCCTCCACTTT. It specifies CASSLGPDRGNSPLHF.

In this sample, this clone turned up once. The V gene is TRBV13, the J gene TRBJ2-1; D might be TRBD2 (5 bases). Per germline, CDR1 PRHDT and CDR2 FYEKMQ (reference sequence). Trimming removed 0 bases from V and 15 bases from J, with 9 bases in between. This CDR3 contains 11 residues. The CDR3 sequence is CASSLGPSPFF. DNA for the CDR3: TGTGCCAGCAGCTTAGGTCCTAGCCCGTTCTTC.

CDR3 DNA: TGTGCCAGTAGTCCGCCAACCTCCGGGGGAGTTCAGCCCCAGCATTTT. Its protein is CASSPPTSGGVQPQHF. The chain has TRBV19 and TRBJ1-5; TRBD1 might be the D (5 bases). The CDR3 loop spans 16 amino acids. The germline V and J ends were trimmed by 5 bases and 6 bases, with 20 bases remaining between them. The V gene's germline CDR1 is LNHDA and CDR2 SQIVND (reference sequence).

V and J are TRBV6-2 or TRBV6-3 and TRBJ2-7, with D possibly TRBD2 on 6 matching bases. Trimming cost V 5 bases and J 7 bases, with 21 bases left between them. Germline CDR1 and CDR2: MNHEY and SVGEGT. The length of the CDR3 is 15 residues. In nucleotides, the CDR3 is TGTGCCAGCAGTCGGGACCGCCGAGGAGGAGGGGAGCAGTACTTC. Encoded protein: CASSRDRRGGGEQYF.

CDR3 sequence: CASSQGAPIDTQYF. The CDR3 nucleotides read TGTGCCAGCAGCCAAGGGGCCCCCATAGATACGCAGTATTTT. The V gene is TRBV7-2, the J gene TRBJ2-3, with a weak D call TRBD1 (5 bases). The germline V gene has CDR1 SGHTA and CDR2 FQGNSA. The length of the CDR3 is 14 residues. Between the trimmed V and J ends, which lost 5 bases and 5 bases, there was a span of 14 bases. Combining the CDR3 with reference TRBV7-2 and TRBJ2-3 gives the whole variable domain GAGVSQSPSNKVTEKGKDVELRCDPISGHTALYWYRQSLGQGLEFLIYFQGNSAPDKSGLPSDRFSAERTGGSVSTLTIQRTQQEDSAVYLCASSQGAPIDTQYFGPGTRLTVL.

This chain links TRBV6-5 with TRBJ2-1; 11 bases line up with TRBD2. V trimming: 4 bases; J trimming: 5 bases; junction bases outside the gene matches: 7. The CDR3 sequence is 16 residues long. Germline lookup yields CDR1 MNHEY and CDR2 SVGAGI. The CDR3, as DNA: TGTGCCAGCAGTTCCAGGGTAGCGGGAGGGAACAATGAGCAGTTCTTC. Encoded protein: CASSSRVAGGNNEQFF.

The V and J genes are TRBV9 and TRBJ2-3; tentatively, D is TRBD2 (6 bases). The V gene lost 3 bases and the J gene lost 1 base, with 12 bases spanning the gap. The CDR3 loop spans 15 amino acids. Germline CDR1 and CDR2: SGDLS and YYNGEE. CDR3 amino acids: CASSESLARTDTQYF. The CDR3 nucleotides read TGTGCCAGCAGCGAAAGCCTAGCGCGCACAGATACGCAGTATTTT.

The chain recombines TRBV6-5 with TRBJ1-6; 8 bases map to TRBD1. Germline assignment: CDR1 MNHEY and CDR2 SVGAGI. The CDR3 spans 14 residues. V lost 6 bases and J lost 6; bases outside the gene matches: 4. In DNA, the CDR3 is TGTGCCAGCAGAGGGGACAGGAGTAATTCACCCCTCCACTTT. Translated, it gives CASRGDRSNSPLHF.

Points on this clone: Other DNA sequences within the sample encode an identical CDR3. V is TRBV30 and J is TRBJ1-2; D is unresolved. Germline V gene data show CDR1 as GTSNPN and CDR2 as SVGIG (reference sequence). Trimming cost V 0 bases and J 5 bases, with 7 bases left between them. The CDR3 contains 12 residues. The CDR3 region has the DNA TGTGCCTGGAGTGTACGGGTTTATGGCTACACCTTC. Translation: CAWSVRVYGYTF.

The CDR3 DNA is TGTGCCATCAGTGTAAGTCAGAACAACCAAGAGACCCAGTACTTC. It yields the protein CAISVSQNNQETQYF. The chain links TRBV10-3 to TRBJ2-5; D not certain. Trimming left V 4 bases short and J 0 bases short, with 12 bases between. Germline CDR1 and CDR2: ENHRY and SYGVKD. The CDR3 contains 15 residues.

The rearrangement joins TRBV28 to TRBJ2-3, with D tentatively TRBD2 (7 bases). Germline values: CDR1 MDHEN, CDR2 SYDVKM. V shed 0 bases and J shed 4 bases, with 11 bases lying between them. The CDR3 has 15 amino acids. Written as DNA, the CDR3 is TGTGCCAGCAGTTTATGGGCGGGGGCCGCAGATACGCAGTATTTT. Translating gives CASSLWAGAADTQYF.

V and J are TRBV7-2 and TRBJ2-2, with 7 bases that match TRBD2. V gave up 7 bases and J gave up 6 bases; unmatched junction bases: 11. The germline V gene has CDR1 SGHTA and CDR2 FQGNSA. This CDR3 is built from 15 residues. The CDR3 sequence: CASTAGGEGPGELFF. The CDR3 DNA reads TGTGCCAGCACCGCGGGCGGGGAGGGGCCCGGGGAGCTGTTTTTT.

This chain joins TRBV15 and TRBJ2-5; 7 positions agree with TRBD2. The V and J ends lost 0 bases and 4 bases, in that order; junction bases with no gene match: 11. Germline-derived CDR1 and CDR2 are LNHNV and YYDKDF (reference sequence). This CDR3 is built from 17 residues. The CDR3, as DNA: TGTGCCACCAGCAGAGATCTCCCGGGGGGAACGGCAGAGACCCAGTACTTC. Protein: CATSRDLPGGTAETQYF.

The chain is built from TRBV13 and TRBJ2-3, with TRBD2 matching over 10 bases. Germline lookup yields CDR1 PRHDT and CDR2 FYEKMQ (reference sequence). The CDR3 loop spans 16 amino acids. V dropped 5 bases and J dropped 1; count of bases not matched to a gene: 6. In DNA form, the CDR3 reads TGTGCCAGCAGCCAGGGTGGGACTAGCGGCACAGATACGCAGTATTTT. The encoded protein is CASSQGGTSGTDTQYF.

The chain carries TRBV6-6 and TRBJ2-4; the match to TRBD2 covers 7 bases. The junction had 3 bases not matched to a gene; V was cut back by 5 bases and J by 8 bases. Germline V CDR1 and CDR2: MNHNY, SVGAGI (reference sequence). The CDR3 covers 12 residues. For the CDR3, the DNA is TGTGCCAGCAGTCCCACTAGCGACATTCAGTACTTC. Translation gives CASSPTSDIQYF.

The chain recombines TRBV5-1 with TRBJ2-5, with D possibly TRBD1 on 5 matching bases. V lost 0 bases to trimming and J lost 2 bases, with 8 bases between them. Germline assignment: CDR1 SGHRS and CDR2 YFSETQ. The CDR3 has 14 amino acids. The CDR3 reads CASSLGQNQETQYF. CDR3 coding DNA: TGCGCCAGCAGCTTGGGACAGAATCAAGAGACCCAGTACTTC.

The V gene is TRBV10-1, the J gene TRBJ2-2; D possibly corresponds to TRBD1 (5 bases). This CDR3 has 14 residues. Germline assignment: CDR1 WNHNN and CDR2 SYGVQD (reference sequence). V shed 3 bases and J shed 0 bases, with 5 bases lying between them. CDR3 sequence reads: CASSDRANTGELFF. The CDR3 nucleotides are TGCGCCAGCAGTGACAGGGCGAACACCGGGGAGCTGTTTTTT.